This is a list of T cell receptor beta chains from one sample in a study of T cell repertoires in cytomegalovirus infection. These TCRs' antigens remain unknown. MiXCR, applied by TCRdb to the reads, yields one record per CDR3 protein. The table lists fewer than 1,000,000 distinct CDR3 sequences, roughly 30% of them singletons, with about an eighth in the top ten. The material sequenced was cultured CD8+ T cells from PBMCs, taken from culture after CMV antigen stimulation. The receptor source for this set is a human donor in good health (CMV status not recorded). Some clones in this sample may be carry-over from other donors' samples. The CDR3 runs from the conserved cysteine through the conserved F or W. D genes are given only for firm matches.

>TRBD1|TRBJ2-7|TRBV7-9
CAIGQGTREQYF
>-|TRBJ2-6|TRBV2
CASRDTISGANVLTF
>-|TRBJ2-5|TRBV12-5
CASGRSEETQYF
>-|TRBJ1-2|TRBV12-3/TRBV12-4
CASRSSSHMDGGYTF
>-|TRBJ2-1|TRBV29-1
CSVDRVGVNEQFF
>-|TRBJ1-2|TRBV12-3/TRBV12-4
CASQQRGEYGYTF
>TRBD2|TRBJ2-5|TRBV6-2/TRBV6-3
CASSYSWLAGAEKQETQYF
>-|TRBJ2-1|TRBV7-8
CASSSFGPRGYEQFF
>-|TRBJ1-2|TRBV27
CASSSYTMNYGYTF
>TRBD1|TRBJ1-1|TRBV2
CASIAIRDRAGTEAFF